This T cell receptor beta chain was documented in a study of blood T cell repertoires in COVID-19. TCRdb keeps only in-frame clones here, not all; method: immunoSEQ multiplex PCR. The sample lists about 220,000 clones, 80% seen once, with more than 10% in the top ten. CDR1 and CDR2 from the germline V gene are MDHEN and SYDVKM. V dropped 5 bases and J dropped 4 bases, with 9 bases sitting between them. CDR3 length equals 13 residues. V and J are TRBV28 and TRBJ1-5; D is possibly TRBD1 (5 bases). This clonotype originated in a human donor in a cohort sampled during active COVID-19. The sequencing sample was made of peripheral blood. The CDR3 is CASSRGINQPQHF. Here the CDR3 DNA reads TGTGCCAGCAGTCGGGGGATTAATCAGCCCCAGCATTTT.